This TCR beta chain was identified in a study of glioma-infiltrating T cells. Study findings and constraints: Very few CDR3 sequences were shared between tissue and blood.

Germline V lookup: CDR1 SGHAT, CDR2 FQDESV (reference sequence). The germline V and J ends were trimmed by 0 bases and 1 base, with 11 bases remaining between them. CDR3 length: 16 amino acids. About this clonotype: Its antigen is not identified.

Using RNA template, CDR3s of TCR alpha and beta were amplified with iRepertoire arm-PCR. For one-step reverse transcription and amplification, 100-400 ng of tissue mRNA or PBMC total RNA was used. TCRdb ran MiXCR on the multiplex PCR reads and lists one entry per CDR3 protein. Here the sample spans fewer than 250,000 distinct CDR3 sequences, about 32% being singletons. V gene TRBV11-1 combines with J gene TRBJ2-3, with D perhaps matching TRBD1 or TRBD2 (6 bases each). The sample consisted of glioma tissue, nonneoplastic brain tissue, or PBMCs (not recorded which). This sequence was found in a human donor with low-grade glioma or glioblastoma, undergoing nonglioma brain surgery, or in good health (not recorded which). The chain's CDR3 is CASSLAPEGGTDTQYF. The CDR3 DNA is TGTGCCAGCAGCTTAGCGCCGGAGGGGGGCACAGATACGCAGTATTTT.